Presented here are 20 T cell receptor beta chains from one specimen sequenced in a study of cytomegalovirus exposure and HLA in healthy donors. The method was immunoSEQ multiplex PCR; TCRdb's version includes in-frame clones alone and lacks a portion of them. Of roughly 150,000 clones in the sample, 88% are singletons; the top ten hold 2.5% to 3%. Sequenced sample: PBMCs. The receptors were sampled from a man aged 18-30 years in good health and CMV-seronegative.

J is TRBJ1-4 and V is TRBV11-2, with D possibly TRBD1 on 5 matching bases. The germline gives CDR1 SGHAT, CDR2 FQNNGV. The CDR3 spans 14 residues. V lost 6 bases, J lost 4 bases, and 12 bases lay in between. The CDR3: CASSLPGVNEKLFF. DNA of the CDR3: TGTGCCAGCAGTCTACCGGGGGTTAATGAAAAACTGTTTTTT.

The V call is TRBV11-1, the J call TRBJ2-2; 9 bases agree with TRBD2. CDR1 SGHAT and CDR2 FQDESV come from the germline V gene (reference sequence). V dropped 3 bases and J dropped 1; count of bases not matched to a gene: 9. The CDR3 runs 18 residues. CDR3 sequence: CASSLGSGRDQNTGELFF. The CDR3 coding sequence is TGTGCCAGCAGCTTGGGTAGCGGGAGAGATCAGAACACCGGGGAGCTGTTTTTT.

The chain has TRBV5-1 and TRBJ2-3, with 11 bases fitting TRBD2. Germline CDR1 is SGHRS and CDR2 is YFSETQ. The ends lost 4 bases at V and 2 bases at J; junction bases unmatched: 9. CDR3 size: 17 residues. CDR3 in DNA: TGCGCCAGCAGCCCCCGAGGGACTAGCGGAACCACAGATACGCAGTATTTT. Translation: CASSPRGTSGTTDTQYF.

The rearrangement joins TRBV6-5 to TRBJ1-1; D is ambiguous. The CDR3 runs to 14 residues. Looked up from germline, CDR1 is MNHEY and CDR2 is SVGAGI. With 2 bases removed from V and 2 bases from J, the gap between germline ends came to 9 bases. The CDR3 region has the DNA TGTGCCAGCAGTTACCTATATCGAAACACTGAAGCTTTCTTT. This translates into CASSYLYRNTEAFF.

J is TRBJ2-5 and V is TRBV4-1, with 10 bases matching TRBD1. Per germline, CDR1 MGHRA and CDR2 YSYEKL. Losses at the gene ends were 4 bases for V and 5 bases for J; bases not matched to a gene: 7. The CDR3 runs to 15 residues. Written as DNA, the CDR3 is TGCGCCAGCAGCCCCGAGACAGGGGGCTATGAGACCCAGTACTTC. Translating gives CASSPETGGYETQYF.

This CDR3 is CASSQEPGQGIPYEQYV. In DNA form, the CDR3 reads TGCGCCAGCAGCCAAGAACCTGGACAGGGGATCCCCTACGAGCAGTACGTC. The chain employs TRBV4-1 and TRBJ2-7, with 9 nucleotides matching TRBD1. The CDR3 is 17 amino acids. The germline V gene encodes CDR1 MGHRA and CDR2 YSYEKL. Unmatched junction bases numbered 8, after V lost 0 bases and J lost 2 bases.

The chain recombines TRBV4-2 with TRBJ2-7; 14 positions agree with TRBD2. Germline V CDR1 and CDR2: LGHNA, YNFKEQ. There are 15 residues in the CDR3. V shed 0 bases, J shed 13 bases, and the junction held 8 bases outside the gene matches. The CDR3 sequence: CASSQDAGTSGSGYF. As DNA, the CDR3 is TGTGCCAGCAGCCAAGATGCCGGGACTAGCGGGAGTGGATACTTC.

The rearrangement links TRBV27 to TRBJ1-1; 9 bases agree with TRBD1. The trim removed 0 bases at V and 1 base at J, leaving 0 bases unmatched. The CDR3 is 15 amino acids. Germline CDR1 reads MNHEY; CDR2 reads SMNVEV (reference sequence). The CDR3 DNA follows: TGTGCCAGCAGTTTATCGACAGGGGGGAACACTGAAGCTTTCTTT. Translated, it gives CASSLSTGGNTEAFF.

The chain couples TRBV6-1 to TRBJ1-3; 8 positions match TRBD1. Germline V CDR1 and CDR2: MNHNS, SASEGT. There are 14 residues in the CDR3. Trimming removed 8 bases from V and 0 bases from J; junction bases left unmatched: 3. In nucleotides, the CDR3 is TGTGCCAGCGGACAGGGAGTCTCTGGAAACACCATATATTTT. This encodes CASGQGVSGNTIYF.

The chain is built from TRBV10-2 and TRBJ2-2; D is unresolved. This CDR3 has 13 residues. Germline assignment: CDR1 WSHSY and CDR2 SAAADI. V was clipped by 3 bases and J by 7 bases, with 9 bases between them. The CDR3 nucleotides are TGCGCCAGCAGTGACCCGGTTATCGGGGAGCTGTTTTTT. Protein: CASSDPVIGELFF.

This clone was observed a single time. This chain connects TRBV7-8 to TRBJ2-1, with 11 bases matching TRBD2. V was clipped by 7 bases and J by 4 bases; unmatched bases: 9. Germline V gene sequence: CDR1 SGHVS, CDR2 FQNEAQ. This CDR3 region has 16 residues. CDR3 in amino acids: CASTLGTSGSYNEQFF. The DNA of the CDR3 is TGTGCCAGCACCCTAGGGACTAGCGGATCTTACAATGAGCAGTTCTTC. The variable domain in full, with the rest retrieved from reference TRBV7-8 and TRBJ2-1, is GAGVSQSPRYKVAKRGQDVALRCDPISGHVSLFWYQQALGQGPEFLTYFQNEAQLDKSGLPSDRFFAERPEGSVSTLKIQRTQQEDSAVYLCASTLGTSGSYNEQFFGPGTRLTVL.

This rearrangement joins TRBV19 to TRBJ2-5, with D possibly being TRBD2 (6 bases). The CDR3 length is 13 residues. Germline CDR1 and CDR2: LNHDA and SQIVND (reference sequence). V was shortened by 5 bases and J by 6 bases, with 13 bases between the two germline ends. CDR3 coding DNA: TGTGCCAGTAGTCCGGGACTGTCTAAGACCCAGTACTTC. It encodes CASSPGLSKTQYF.

This clone was counted only a few times. The CDR3 nucleotides are TGCGCCAGCAGCTACCGCACGGGTAGCGAGCAGTACTTC. Translation: CASSYRTGSEQYF. The V call is TRBV4-1, the J call TRBJ2-7; D is unclear. Trimming removed 5 bases at V and 6 bases at J, with 14 bases between. This CDR3 has 13 residues. Germline values: CDR1 MGHRA, CDR2 YSYEKL.

This chain links TRBV10-3 with TRBJ1-3; possible D gene TRBD1, 5 bases. Germline lookup yields CDR1 ENHRY and CDR2 SYGVKD. This CDR3 has 11 amino acids. The CDR3: CAAGSGNTIYF. In DNA, the CDR3 is TGTGCAGCAGGGTCTGGAAACACCATATATTTT.

This CDR3 reads CASSLTGLGANVLTF. CDR3 sequence (DNA): TGTGCCAGCAGCTTAACAGGGCTCGGGGCCAACGTCCTGACTTTC. The chain joins TRBV5-8 to TRBJ2-6; D may be TRBD1 (6 bases). In germline, CDR1 is SGHTS, CDR2 YDEGEE. The CDR3 contains 15 residues. V lost 2 bases and J lost 4, with 10 bases in between.

DNA of the CDR3: TGTGCCAGCAGCACCCGGGACAGGGAGGGAAAACTGTTTTTT. Encoded protein: CASSTRDREGKLFF. The gene calls are TRBV7-8 and TRBJ1-4, with 9 nucleotides matching TRBD1. Germline trimming cut 5 bases from V and 10 bases from J; bases unmatched to any gene: 8. This CDR3 is 14 amino acids long. In germline, CDR1 is SGHVS, CDR2 FQNEAQ.

The chain employs TRBV19 and TRBJ1-5, with 10 bases lining up with TRBD1. V shed 3 bases and J 2 bases; nucleotides not matched to a gene: 1. The CDR3 totals 15 residues. CDR1 and CDR2 from the germline V gene are LNHDA and SQIVND (reference sequence). This CDR3 reads CASSIGQGGNQPQHF. The CDR3 DNA follows: TGTGCCAGTAGTATTGGACAGGGGGGCAATCAGCCCCAGCATTTT.

This clone has just one count. The V call is TRBV6-5, the J call TRBJ1-5; no definite D call. This CDR3 is 13 amino acids long. V lost 1 base, J lost 4 bases, and 5 bases lay in between. CDR1 MNHEY and CDR2 SVGAGI come from the germline V gene. This CDR3 reads CASSYLSNQPQHF. CDR3 nucleotides: TGTGCCAGCAGTTACTTGAGTAATCAGCCCCAGCATTTT.

V gene TRBV7-9 combines with J gene TRBJ2-3; weak D call: TRBD2 (5 bases). CDR1 and CDR2 (germline): SEHNR, FQNEAQ (reference sequence). Trimming removed 11 bases from V and 1 base from J, with 10 bases in between. The CDR3 loop spans 12 amino acids. In DNA form, the CDR3 reads TGTGCCGCGGACGGGGGCACAGATACGCAGTATTTT. Translation: CAADGGTDTQYF. Drawing the rest from reference TRBV7-9 and TRBJ2-3, the complete variable domain is DTGVSQNPRHKITKRGQNVTFRCDPISEHNRLYWYRQTLGQGPEFLTYFQNEAQLEKSRLLSDRFSAERPKGSFSTLEIQRTEQGDSAMYLCAADGGTDTQYFGPGTRLTVL.

This chain uses TRBV9 with TRBJ2-3; D is perhaps TRBD1 (5 bases). The V and J ends lost 6 bases and 3 bases respectively, with 17 bases between them. The germline V gene has CDR1 SGDLS and CDR2 YYNGEE. CDR3 size: 15 residues. CDR3 residues: CASTVGPPGTDTQYF. Written as DNA, the CDR3 is TGTGCCAGCACCGTTGGGCCCCCAGGGACAGATACGCAGTATTTT.